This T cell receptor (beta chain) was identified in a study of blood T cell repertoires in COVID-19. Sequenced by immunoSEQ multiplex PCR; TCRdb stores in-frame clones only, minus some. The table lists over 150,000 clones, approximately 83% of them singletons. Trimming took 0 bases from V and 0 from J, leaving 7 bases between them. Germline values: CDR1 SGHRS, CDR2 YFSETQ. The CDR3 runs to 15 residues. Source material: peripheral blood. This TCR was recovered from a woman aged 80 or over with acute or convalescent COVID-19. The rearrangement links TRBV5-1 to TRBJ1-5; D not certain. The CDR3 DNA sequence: TGCGCCAGCAGCTTGGACGCGGGTAGCAATCAGCCCCAGCATTTT. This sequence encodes CASSLDAGSNQPQHF.